This T cell receptor (beta chain) was identified during a study of blood T cell repertoires in COVID-19. As for the study in general: The analysed material was cDNA or gDNA that came from T cells, B-cell-depleted T cells, or PBMCs.

This clone has only a few counts. Here immunoSEQ multiplex PCR was the method, and the copy in TCRdb shows in-frame clones only, minus some. Among 150,000 or so clones listed, roughly 70% were seen once. Trimming left V 0 bases short and J 0 bases short, with 9 bases between. The CDR3 runs to 17 residues. Germline V gene lookup returns CDR1 LGHDT and CDR2 YNNKEL (reference sequence). The rearrangement links TRBV3-1 (or the pseudogene TRBV3-2) to TRBJ2-6; weak D call: TRBD2 (5 bases). What was sequenced was peripheral blood. The receptor was derived from a woman of 80 years or more with acute or convalescent COVID-19. CDR3 sequence: CASSQDSSGSGANVLTF. The CDR3 DNA reads as TGTGCCAGCAGCCAAGATTCGAGCGGCTCTGGGGCCAACGTCCTGACTTTC.